The 16 T cell receptor beta chains below come from one sample, sequenced in a study of blood T cell repertoires in COVID-19. Assay used: immunoSEQ multiplex PCR; TCRdb lists only in-frame clones, some missing. The sample records about 170,000 clones, around nine tenths being singletons. Source material: peripheral blood. These TCRs come from a man aged 65-85 years with acute or convalescent COVID-19.

V and J are TRBV7-2 and TRBJ2-5; 11 bases map to TRBD2. Germline assignment: CDR1 SGHTA and CDR2 FQGNSA. With V trimmed by 4 bases and J by 1 base, 8 bases remained unmatched. The CDR3 runs 17 residues. CDR3 sequence: CASSSLGGLAGQETQYF. CDR3 sequence (DNA): TGTGCCAGCAGCTCCCTAGGAGGACTAGCGGGCCAAGAGACCCAGTACTTC.

J is TRBJ2-1 and V is TRBV28; 7 nucleotides line up with TRBD2. This CDR3 spans 15 amino acids. Germline lookup yields CDR1 MDHEN and CDR2 SYDVKM. J lost 2 bases, V lost 6 bases, and 7 bases had no gene match. CDR3 loop: CASSRGGGTYNEQFF. CDR3 sequence (DNA): TGTGCCAGCAGCCGCGGCGGGGGAACCTACAATGAGCAGTTCTTC.

The chain joins TRBV5-1 to TRBJ2-2; TRBD1 aligns across 7 bases. Germline CDR1 is SGHRS and CDR2 is YFSETQ. J was trimmed by 7 bases and V by 3 bases; bases with no gene match: 12. This CDR3 is built from 16 residues. CDR3 DNA: TGCGCCAGCAGCTCCGGGACAGAGGTTAGAGACGGGGAGCTGTTTTTT. Its translation is CASSSGTEVRDGELFF.

This sequence joins TRBV19 and TRBJ2-1, with 9 nucleotides matching TRBD1. Trimming at V came to 4 bases and at J to 6 bases, leaving 7 bases not matched to a gene. CDR1 is LNHDA and CDR2 is SQIVND in the germline V gene (reference sequence). This CDR3 region has 15 residues. In DNA, the CDR3 is TGTGCCAGTAGTACGCCGGGACAGGGTTCCAATGAGCAGTTCTTC. Amino acids: CASSTPGQGSNEQFF.

The chain has TRBV5-5 and TRBJ2-7; tentatively, D is TRBD2 (6 bases). This CDR3 is built from 16 residues. V gave up 2 bases and J gave up 3 bases, with 18 bases separating them. In germline, CDR1 is SGHKS, CDR2 YYEKEE (reference sequence). The DNA of the CDR3 is TGTGCCAGCAGCTTACCGGGGACCCGGGGGAGCTACGAGCAGTACTTC. It translates to CASSLPGTRGSYEQYF. The full variable domain, completed using reference TRBV5-5 and TRBJ2-7, is DAGVTQSPTHLIKTRGQQVTLRCSPISGHKSVSWYQQVLGQGPQFIFQYYEKEERGRGNFPDRFSARQFPNYSSELNVNALLLGDSALYLCASSLPGTRGSYEQYFGPGTRLTVT.

The rearrangement links TRBV28 to TRBJ2-7; unclear D gene. The CDR3 runs to 15 residues. The germline CDR1 and CDR2 sequences are MDHEN and SYDVKM. Deletions cut 4 bases from V and 3 bases from J, with 16 bases between. Written as DNA, the CDR3 is TGTGCCAGCAGTTCCTCCGGGTCTTCGCTCTACGAGCAGTACTTC. Residues: CASSSSGSSLYEQYF. The entire variable domain, with the rest obtained from reference TRBV28 and TRBJ2-7, is as follows: DVKVTQSSRYLVKRTGEKVFLECVQDMDHENMFWYRQDPGLGLRLIYFSYDVKMKEKGDIPEGYSVSREKKERFSLILESASTNQTSMYLCASSSSGSSLYEQYFGPGTRLTVT.

V gene TRBV5-1 combines with J gene TRBJ1-2, with a weak D call TRBD1 (6 bases). CDR1 is SGHRS and CDR2 is YFSETQ in the germline V gene. Trimming left V 8 bases short and J 4 bases short, with 15 bases between. The CDR3 covers 13 residues. The CDR3 region has the DNA TGCGCCAGTCACCCCGGGACACTCTATGGCTACACCTTC. Its protein product is CASHPGTLYGYTF.

The chain has TRBV4-3 and TRBJ2-3, with 10 bases that match TRBD2. Unmatched junction bases numbered 8, after V lost 0 bases and J lost 11 bases. The CDR3 spans 15 residues. The V gene's germline CDR1 is LGHNA and CDR2 YSLEER. CDR3 protein: CASSQDERGGRGQYF. The DNA for the CDR3 is TGCGCCAGCAGCCAAGATGAGCGGGGGGGCCGCGGGCAGTATTTT.

This clone was detected a few times. The genes are TRBV30 and TRBJ2-7; 9 nucleotides line up with TRBD1. CDR3 length: 14 residues. CDR1 GTSNPN and CDR2 SVGIG come from the germline V gene (reference sequence). Trimming took 1 base from V and 3 from J; bases not matched to a gene: 4. CDR3 in amino acids: CAWSGGTGLYEQYF. For the CDR3, the DNA is TGTGCCTGGAGTGGTGGGACAGGGCTCTACGAGCAGTACTTC.

V and J are TRBV28 and TRBJ2-6; D perhaps matches TRBD2 (5 bases). The CDR3 covers 16 residues. The germline V gene encodes CDR1 MDHEN and CDR2 SYDVKM. V lost 6 bases and J 0 bases, leaving 12 bases between the germline ends. Written as DNA, the CDR3 is TGTGCCAGCAGCCTAGTCGGGGTCTCTGGGGCCAACGTCCTGACTTTC. Translation gives CASSLVGVSGANVLTF.

This sequence joins TRBV23-1 and TRBJ2-3, with D possibly being TRBD1 (6 bases). TRBV23-1 is classed as an ORF, of uncertain function. The CDR3 extends over 15 amino acids. Between the trimmed V and J ends, which lost 11 bases and 3 bases, there was a span of 21 bases. In nucleotides, the CDR3 is TGCGCCGGATTTAGGCCGGGACAACAAACAGATACGCAGTATTTT. Translating it yields CAGFRPGQQTDTQYF.

The chain uses TRBV2 and TRBJ2-3; TRBD2 matches 7 bases. With V trimmed by 8 bases and J by 2 bases, 7 bases remained unmatched. This CDR3 is 14 amino acids long. Per the germline V gene, CDR1 is SNHLY and CDR2 is FYNNEI. DNA of the CDR3: TGTGCCAGCGCCGGGACTACGTCCACAGATACGCAGTATTTT. As protein: CASAGTTSTDTQYF.

This CDR3 is CASSPARGMEKLFF. In nucleotides, the CDR3 is TGTGCCAGCAGTCCTGCCCGGGGGATGGAAAAACTGTTTTTT. This chain connects TRBV6-6 to TRBJ1-4; possibly TRBD1 for D (5 bases). Trimming shortened V by 5 bases and J by 8 bases, and 15 bases separated the two germline ends. The CDR3 length is 14 residues. From germline, CDR1 is MNHNY and CDR2 SVGAGI (reference sequence).

The rearrangement links TRBV9 to TRBJ2-2; the match to TRBD1 covers 7 bases. With V trimmed by 2 bases and J by 6 bases, 7 bases remained unmatched. CDR1 and CDR2 (germline): SGDLS, YYNGEE. The CDR3 spans 15 residues. As DNA, the CDR3 is TGTGCCAGCAGCGTTCCACAGGGGTCCTCCGGGGAGCTGTTTTTT. Its translation is CASSVPQGSSGELFF.

V and J are TRBV4-1 and TRBJ2-5, with D tentatively TRBD1 (5 bases). CDR3 length: 20 amino acids. Germline CDR1 reads MGHRA; CDR2 reads YSYEKL. V lost 0 bases to trimming and J lost 2 bases, with 25 bases between them. The CDR3 nucleotides are TGCGCCAGCAGCCAAGATTCCCTGGAACTGGACATCTTGTCTCAAGAGACCCAGTACTTC. It translates to CASSQDSLELDILSQETQYF.

The chain combines TRBV5-5 with TRBJ1-3; 7 bases match TRBD1. The length of the CDR3 is 17 residues. Per the germline V gene, CDR1 is SGHKS and CDR2 is YYEKEE (reference sequence). V lost 0 bases, J lost 0 bases, and 6 bases stayed unmatched. The CDR3 loop reads CASSLAPGTVSGNTIYF. In nucleotides, the CDR3 is TGTGCCAGCAGCTTGGCCCCCGGGACAGTCTCTGGAAACACCATATATTTT.